The 16 T cell receptor beta chains below all came from one sample that was sequenced in a study of T cell responses to AZD1222 COVID-19 vaccine. Sequencing was performed with immunoSEQ multiplex PCR; in TCRdb, only in-frame clones are kept and a portion is missing. Among 150,000 to 200,000 clones, about 89% were seen once, and the ten largest hold 1.5% to 2%. The source was peripheral blood, collected on day 0 of AZD1222 vaccination. These receptors all stem from an adult in good health.

The rearrangement joins TRBV18 to TRBJ1-2; no firm D call. V was trimmed by 2 bases and J by 4 bases, leaving 14 bases between them. Germline values: CDR1 KGHSH, CDR2 LQKENI. The CDR3 consists of 15 residues. For the CDR3, the DNA is TGTGCCAGCTCACCAGACATGGGTTGGGGCTATGGCTACACCTTC. Its translation is CASSPDMGWGYGYTF.

This clone showed up just a few times. The CDR3 loop reads CASRSGTATSPLHF. For the CDR3, the DNA is TGTGCCAGCAGATCCGGGACAGCTACTTCACCCCTCCACTTT. The rearrangement joins TRBV25-1 to TRBJ1-6, with TRBD1 matching over 7 bases. The V gene's germline CDR1 is MGHDK and CDR2 SYGVNS. The J segment lost 9 bases and the V segment lost 6 bases, leaving 8 bases of the junction unmatched. The CDR3 totals 14 residues.

The V call is TRBV6-2 or TRBV6-3, the J call TRBJ2-3, with D perhaps being TRBD1 or TRBD2 (7 bases each). This CDR3 has 17 amino acids. V was clipped by 2 bases and J by 3 bases, with 18 bases between them. CDR1 is MNHEY, CDR2 SVGEGT, per germline. The chain's CDR3 is CASSYGGAGGGTDTQYF. CDR3 DNA: TGTGCCAGCAGTTACGGAGGGGCAGGGGGAGGGACAGATACGCAGTATTTT.

This chain links TRBV6-6 with TRBJ1-2, with D unclear. Trimming removed 6 bases at V and 6 bases at J, with 11 bases between. Germline V gene data show CDR1 as MNHNY and CDR2 as SVGAGI (reference sequence). The CDR3 is made up of 12 amino acids. DNA of the CDR3: TGTGCCAGCAGCCCCTCAATGCATGGCTACACCTTC. Translation: CASSPSMHGYTF.

The genes are TRBV6-5 and TRBJ1-4, with a possible D match to TRBD1 (5 bases). Looked up from germline, CDR1 is MNHEY and CDR2 is SVGAGI. Trimming cost V 8 bases and J 8 bases, with 15 bases left between them. This CDR3 contains 13 residues. CDR3 protein: CASAGRSGEKLFF. Written as DNA, the CDR3 is TGTGCCAGCGCAGGGAGGTCGGGAGAAAAACTGTTTTTT.

This clone was seen a single time. This chain joins TRBV30 and TRBJ2-2, with D unclear. The CDR3 spans 14 residues. Deletions cut 1 base from V and 1 base from J, with 7 bases between. CDR1 is GTSNPN, CDR2 SVGIG, per germline (reference sequence). In DNA form, the CDR3 reads TGTGCCTGGAGTGAAGGCATGAACACCGGGGAGCTGTTTTTT. Translated: CAWSEGMNTGELFF. The complete variable domain, with remaining parts taken from reference TRBV30 and TRBJ2-2, reads SQTIHQWPATLVQPVGSPLSLECTVEGTSNPNLYWYRQAAGRGLQLLFYSVGIGQISSEVPQNLSASRPQDRQFILSSKKLLLSDSGFYLCAWSEGMNTGELFFGEGSRLTVL.

The chain combines TRBV10-3 with TRBJ1-1; D is ambiguous. V lost 3 bases to trimming and J lost 1 base, with 6 bases between them. Germline V gene lookup returns CDR1 ENHRY and CDR2 SYGVKD. This CDR3 comprises 13 residues. CDR3 sequence: CAISDLGNTEAFF. The DNA of the CDR3 is TGTGCCATCAGTGACCTGGGGAACACTGAAGCTTTCTTT.

The rearrangement links TRBV7-9 to TRBJ2-7; D tentatively reads TRBD1 or TRBD2 (5 bases each). This CDR3 is built from 17 residues. Germline assignment: CDR1 SEHNR and CDR2 FQNEAQ (reference sequence). V was pared by 0 bases and J by 3 bases, with 18 bases between. This CDR3 is CASSLAQVTEGNYEQYV. CDR3 nucleotide sequence: TGTGCCAGCAGCTTAGCCCAGGTGACTGAGGGGAACTACGAGCAGTACGTC.

V is TRBV28 and J is TRBJ1-5; a possible D gene is TRBD1 (5 bases). Germline V CDR1 and CDR2: MDHEN, SYDVKM. There are 13 residues in the CDR3. Trimming cost V 6 bases and J 4 bases, with 10 bases left between them. CDR3 sequence reads: CASRFGGNQPQHF. The DNA for the CDR3 is TGTGCCAGCAGGTTCGGGGGGAATCAGCCCCAGCATTTT. The full variable domain, with the rest looked up from reference TRBV28 and TRBJ1-5, is DVKVTQSSRYLVKRTGEKVFLECVQDMDHENMFWYRQDPGLGLRLIYFSYDVKMKEKGDIPEGYSVSREKKERFSLILESASTNQTSMYLCASRFGGNQPQHFGDGTRLSIL.

The chain has TRBV9 and TRBJ1-1; no clear D. The CDR3 totals 13 residues. Looked up from germline, CDR1 is SGDLS and CDR2 is YYNGEE. V was trimmed by 0 bases and J by 1 base, leaving 4 bases between them. The CDR3 DNA follows: TGTGCCAGCAGCGTAGGACCGAACACTGAAGCTTTCTTT. The encoded protein is CASSVGPNTEAFF.

The chain has TRBV9 and TRBJ1-1; TRBD1 matches 8 bases. The CDR3 sequence is 15 residues long. Looked up from germline, CDR1 is SGDLS and CDR2 is YYNGEE. The ends lost 3 bases at V and 4 bases at J; junction bases unmatched: 8. In nucleotides, the CDR3 is TGTGCCAGCAGCGGCGGGGCAGGGGGCTTCACTGAAGCTTTCTTT. Translation: CASSGGAGGFTEAFF. Supplemented by reference TRBV9 and TRBJ1-1, the full variable domain reads DSGVTQTPKHLITATGQRVTLRCSPRSGDLSVYWYQQSLDQGLQFLIQYYNGEERAKGNILERFSAQQFPDLHSELNLSSLELGDSALYFCASSGGAGGFTEAFFGQGTRLTVV.

This chain joins TRBV3-1 (or the pseudogene TRBV3-2) and TRBJ1-5, with a possible D match to TRBD1 (5 bases). This CDR3 is built from 15 residues. V lost 1 base and J lost 4, with 11 bases in between. From germline, CDR1 is LGHDT and CDR2 YNNKEL (reference sequence). As DNA, the CDR3 is TGTGCCAGCAGCCAAGCCGGGACTGGGAATCAGCCCCAGCATTTT. Protein sequence: CASSQAGTGNQPQHF.

The CDR3 DNA follows: TGTGCCAGCAGGATTGGGCCGACCACAACTAATGAAAAACTGTTTTTT. It codes for CASRIGPTTTNEKLFF. V gene TRBV28 combines with J gene TRBJ1-4, with D hard to call. The CDR3 is 16 amino acids. Germline V gene data show CDR1 as MDHEN and CDR2 as SYDVKM. V was cut by 6 bases and J by 0 bases, with 14 bases left in between. Full variable domain (remainder filled in from reference TRBV28 and TRBJ1-4): DVKVTQSSRYLVKRTGEKVFLECVQDMDHENMFWYRQDPGLGLRLIYFSYDVKMKEKGDIPEGYSVSREKKERFSLILESASTNQTSMYLCASRIGPTTTNEKLFFGSGTQLSVL.

The CDR3 bases are TGTGCCAGCAGCGGGACTAGCGGGATAGTTGAGCAGTTCTTC. It codes for CASSGTSGIVEQFF. V is TRBV11-3 and J is TRBJ2-1; 13 nucleotides agree with TRBD2. The CDR3 extends over 14 amino acids. The ends lost 5 bases at V and 9 bases at J; junction bases unmatched: 4. Germline V CDR1 and CDR2: SGHNT, YENEEA.

The V and J genes are TRBV5-1 and TRBJ1-1, with D possibly TRBD1 on 5 matching bases. Germline loops: CDR1 SGHRS, CDR2 YFSETQ. With 0 bases removed from V and 2 bases from J, the gap between germline ends came to 11 bases. CDR3 size: 15 residues. The CDR3, as DNA: TGCGCCAGCAGCTTGGGGCAGGGAACCAACACTGAAGCTTTCTTT. Its protein is CASSLGQGTNTEAFF. Drawing the rest from reference TRBV5-1 and TRBJ1-1, the complete variable domain is KAGVTQTPRYLIKTRGQQVTLSCSPISGHRSVSWYQQTPGQGLQFLFEYFSETQRNKGNFPGRFSGRQFSNSRSEMNVSTLELGDSALYLCASSLGQGTNTEAFFGQGTRLTVV.

The J gene is TRBJ1-6, the V gene TRBV30, with no clear D. This CDR3 spans 15 amino acids. Deletions cut 2 bases from V and 6 bases from J, with 14 bases between. The germline V gene encodes CDR1 GTSNPN and CDR2 SVGIG (reference sequence). The chain's CDR3 is CAWSPIKGGNSPLHF. CDR3 coding DNA: TGTGCCTGGAGTCCAATCAAGGGTGGTAATTCACCCCTCCACTTT. The whole variable domain, remainder taken from reference TRBV30 and TRBJ1-6, is SQTIHQWPATLVQPVGSPLSLECTVEGTSNPNLYWYRQAAGRGLQLLFYSVGIGQISSEVPQNLSASRPQDRQFILSSKKLLLSDSGFYLCAWSPIKGGNSPLHFGNGTRLTVT.